This entry lists 27 T cell receptor beta chains sequenced from one sample in a study of cytomegalovirus exposure and HLA in healthy donors. PCR employed 60 Vbeta and 13 Jbeta primers. Profiled with immunoSEQ multiplex PCR; TCRdb holds only in-frame clones, not every one. Of 160,000 or so clones listed, under 80% were seen once; the top ten hold about 1.3%. Sequenced: PBMCs. These receptors all come from a woman aged 25 to 39 in good health and CMV-seronegative.

This chain connects TRBV30 to TRBJ1-4, with 9 bases matching TRBD1. V lost 5 bases to trimming and J lost 7 bases; unmatched junction nucleotides: 8. The germline V gene encodes CDR1 GTSNPN and CDR2 SVGIG (reference sequence). The CDR3 totals 14 residues. CDR3 sequence (DNA): TGTGCCTGGGGGGGACAGGGACTTGGTGAAAAACTGTTTTTT. Its protein product is CAWGGQGLGEKLFF.

This chain links TRBV9 with TRBJ2-1, with 10 bases identical to TRBD2. With 3 bases clipped from V and 7 bases from J, the junction kept 7 bases outside the gene matches. This CDR3 contains 15 residues. Germline-derived CDR1 and CDR2 are SGDLS and YYNGEE. The CDR3 here is CASSALAGGTNEQFF. CDR3 DNA: TGTGCCAGCAGCGCTTTAGCGGGGGGCACGAATGAGCAGTTCTTC.

This chain uses TRBV18 with TRBJ1-1; 8 positions agree with TRBD1. There are 15 residues in the CDR3. Trimming took 1 base from V and 4 from J; bases not matched to a gene: 5. Germline loops: CDR1 KGHSH, CDR2 LQKENI. This CDR3 reads CASSPLPQGATEAFF. CDR3 in DNA: TGTGCCAGCTCACCACTTCCCCAGGGGGCCACTGAAGCTTTCTTT.

V is TRBV9 and J is TRBJ1-2; tentative D call: TRBD1 (5 bases). The germline gives CDR1 SGDLS, CDR2 YYNGEE. CDR3 length: 16 residues. V lost 0 bases to trimming and J lost 1 base, with 13 bases between them. The chain's CDR3 is CASSVEGQNGNYGYTF. The CDR3 DNA is TGTGCCAGCAGCGTAGAGGGGCAGAACGGTAACTATGGCTACACCTTC.

The V gene is TRBV7-6, the J gene TRBJ2-1, with 8 bases matching TRBD2. Losses at the gene ends were 5 bases for V and 7 bases for J; bases not matched to a gene: 10. This CDR3 is built from 15 residues. Germline CDR1 reads SGHVS; CDR2 reads FNYEAQ. The chain's CDR3 is CASSPGTRINNEQFF. Written as DNA, the CDR3 is TGTGCCAGCAGCCCCGGGACTAGAATCAATAATGAGCAGTTCTTC.

The chain recombines TRBV9 with TRBJ2-1; 10 bases line up with TRBD2. Unmatched junction bases numbered 10, after V lost 0 bases and J lost 7 bases. The germline V gene has CDR1 SGDLS and CDR2 YYNGEE. The CDR3 is 17 amino acids. The CDR3 bases are TGTGCCAGCAGCGTAGAGATTCGGACTAGCGGACGGAATGAGCAGTTCTTC. Amino acid sequence: CASSVEIRTSGRNEQFF.

The chain combines TRBV30 with TRBJ2-6; D is unresolved. Germline CDR1 and CDR2: GTSNPN and SVGIG (reference sequence). The CDR3 covers 17 residues. The germline V and J ends were trimmed by 1 base and 0 bases, with 13 bases remaining between them. CDR3: CAWSAPLSSSGANVLTF. CDR3 coding DNA: TGTGCCTGGAGTGCACCACTCTCAAGCTCTGGGGCCAACGTCCTGACTTTC.

This clone was detected only once. V and J are TRBV6-1 and TRBJ2-3; no clear D. Deletions cut 3 bases from V and 1 base from J, with 11 bases between. The germline V gene has CDR1 MNHNS and CDR2 SASEGT. This CDR3 comprises 15 residues. CDR3 DNA: TGTGCCAGCAGTGAGGGTCCAGGCGGCACAGATACGCAGTATTTT. Amino acids: CASSEGPGGTDTQYF.

The chain uses TRBV14 and TRBJ2-1; 10 nucleotides agree with TRBD2. CDR1 SGHDN and CDR2 FVKESK come from the germline V gene. The V and J ends lost 2 bases and 2 bases, in that order; junction bases with no gene match: 3. The CDR3 extends over 16 amino acids. This CDR3 reads CASSQRTSGAYNEQFF. The CDR3 DNA reads TGTGCCAGCAGCCAAAGAACTAGCGGGGCCTACAATGAGCAGTTCTTC.

J is TRBJ2-3 and V is TRBV18; D unresolved. This CDR3 is 15 amino acids long. Per germline, CDR1 KGHSH and CDR2 LQKENI. Trimming took 3 bases from V and 0 from J, leaving 10 bases between them. CDR3 nucleotides: TGTGCCAGCTCACCCCTTTTGTCCAGCACAGATACGCAGTATTTT. This encodes CASSPLLSSTDTQYF.

Note on this clone: The identical CDR3 is also encoded by other nucleotide sequences in the sample. The CDR3 region is CTSSQPGLGPLGTQYF. As DNA, the CDR3 is TGCACCAGCAGCCAACCGGGACTAGGACCCCTGGGGACCCAGTACTTC. The V and J genes are TRBV1 and TRBJ2-5; TRBD2, as called in the table, went unchecked against the DNA. TRBV1 is deemed a pseudogene. The CDR3 runs 16 residues.

The chain combines TRBV25-1 with TRBJ2-3; a weak D match, TRBD1 (6 bases). V was pared by 2 bases and J by 4 bases, with 7 bases between. Germline lookup yields CDR1 MGHDK and CDR2 SYGVNS. This CDR3 contains 13 residues. The DNA for the CDR3 is TGTGCCAGCAGTGAAAGGACAGCAGATACGCAGTATTTT. This codes for CASSERTADTQYF. Drawing the rest from reference TRBV25-1 and TRBJ2-3, the complete variable domain is EADIYQTPRYLVIGTGKKITLECSQTMGHDKMYWYQQDPGMELHLIHYSYGVNSTEKGDLSSESTVSRIRTEHFPLTLESARPSHTSQYLCASSERTADTQYFGPGTRLTVL.

The chain combines TRBV5-1 with TRBJ2-4, with 7 bases identical to TRBD1. Germline-derived CDR1 and CDR2 are SGHRS and YFSETQ. This CDR3 is 17 amino acids long. Germline trimming cut 7 bases from V and 0 bases from J; bases unmatched to any gene: 13. CDR3 in amino acids: CASSKDRDRLAKNIQYF. The CDR3 bases are TGCGCCAGCTCAAAGGATCGGGACAGACTAGCCAAAAACATTCAGTACTTC.

Of note for this clone: The sample contains more than one DNA sequence encoding this CDR3. The chain carries TRBV5-1 and TRBJ1-2; D may be TRBD1 (5 bases). Germline assignment: CDR1 SGHRS and CDR2 YFSETQ. Trimming left V 3 bases short and J 4 bases short, with 10 bases between. This CDR3 has 13 residues. CDR3 DNA sequence: TGCGCCAGCAGCTACGACAGATCCTATGGCTACACCTTC. Protein sequence: CASSYDRSYGYTF.

The chain employs TRBV7-9 and TRBJ2-7; perhaps TRBD1 as D (6 bases). Germline V gene sequence: CDR1 SEHNR, CDR2 FQNEAQ (reference sequence). The V end was cut by 5 bases, the J end by 5 bases, with 10 bases between. This CDR3 region has 12 residues. CDR3 protein: CASSVTGNEQYF. The CDR3 region has the DNA TGTGCCAGCAGCGTAACAGGGAACGAGCAGTACTTC.

The chain recombines TRBV28 with TRBJ2-6; 7 nucleotides line up with TRBD1. The germline V gene encodes CDR1 MDHEN and CDR2 SYDVKM. Trimming took 5 bases from V and 2 from J; bases not matched to a gene: 6. The CDR3 is made up of 16 amino acids. CDR3 bases: TGTGCCAGCAGTCCCAGGGGGATACCTGGGGCCAACGTCCTGACTTTC. It specifies CASSPRGIPGANVLTF.

V usage is TRBV2 and J usage is TRBJ1-1, with a possible D match to TRBD1 (5 bases). CDR3 size: 13 residues. Germline CDR1 and CDR2: SNHLY and FYNNEI. The V gene lost 6 bases and the J gene lost 0 bases, with 8 bases spanning the gap. For the CDR3, the DNA is TGTGCCAGCAGGGGGGAGGTGAACACTGAAGCTTTCTTT. The encoded protein is CASRGEVNTEAFF.

The chain joins TRBV5-1 to TRBJ1-2, with a tentative D call TRBD1 (5 bases). From germline, CDR1 is SGHRS and CDR2 YFSETQ. The V end was cut by 0 bases, the J end by 8 bases, with 14 bases between. This CDR3 has 14 amino acids. CDR3 DNA: TGCGCCAGCAGCTTGGTCAGCTCCGGGGGAGGCTACACCTTC. Translated: CASSLVSSGGGYTF.

This chain connects TRBV2 to TRBJ2-7; 10 bases line up with TRBD1. The germline CDR1 and CDR2 sequences are SNHLY and FYNNEI. CDR3 size: 13 residues. After removal of 7 bases from V and 13 bases from J, the junction contained 13 bases not matched to a gene. The CDR3 spells CASTHVLDRGRYF. The CDR3, as DNA: TGTGCCAGCACCCATGTTTTAGACAGGGGGCGATACTTC.

This clone was observed a few times. V is TRBV5-1 and J is TRBJ1-1; unclear D gene. Trimming pared 0 bases from V and 3 bases from J, leaving 9 bases between. Germline lookup yields CDR1 SGHRS and CDR2 YFSETQ. There are 14 residues in the CDR3. The DNA of the CDR3 is TGCGCCAGCAGCTTGGTTGGTACGGACACTGAAGCTTTCTTT. Protein: CASSLVGTDTEAFF.

Of note for this clone: Other nucleotide sequences in the sample specify the same CDR3. The V and J genes are TRBV2 and TRBJ2-4, with TRBD1 matching 8 bases. The CDR3 is 14 residues long. Germline CDR1 SNHLY, CDR2 FYNNEI. J gave up 4 bases and V 8 bases, and 7 bases lay outside the gene matches. The CDR3 region is CASRGGTGKNIQYF. The CDR3 DNA follows: TGTGCCAGCCGTGGGGGGACAGGAAAAAACATTCAGTACTTC.

This clone is a singleton in its sample. The chain has TRBV5-1 and TRBJ1-2; D unclear. Deletions cut 0 bases from V and 8 bases from J, with 11 bases between. CDR3 length equals 13 residues. Germline V lookup: CDR1 SGHRS, CDR2 YFSETQ. CDR3 sequence: CASSLELMGGYTF. The CDR3 region has the DNA TGCGCCAGCAGCTTGGAGTTAATGGGCGGCTACACCTTC.

The V gene is TRBV4-1, the J gene TRBJ2-5, with D maybe TRBD1 (6 bases). CDR1 is MGHRA and CDR2 is YSYEKL in the germline V gene. This CDR3 region has 13 residues. The V end lost 4 bases, the J end lost 5 bases, and 11 bases lay between the germline ends. The CDR3: CASSPSDRETQYF. The CDR3 DNA reads TGCGCCAGCAGCCCGTCCGACAGGGAGACCCAGTACTTC.

This chain joins TRBV5-1 and TRBJ2-3; 8 nucleotides align to TRBD1. V was pared by 0 bases and J by 3 bases, with 0 bases of the junction left unmatched. Germline V lookup: CDR1 SGHRS, CDR2 YFSETQ. There are 14 residues in the CDR3. CDR3 coding DNA: TGCGCCAGCAGCTTGGGGGACAGGACAGATACGCAGTATTTT. Translation: CASSLGDRTDTQYF.

The rearrangement joins TRBV7-2 to TRBJ2-1, with 7 bases that match TRBD2. The germline V gene has CDR1 SGHTA and CDR2 FQGNSA. Trimming removed 5 bases from V and 2 bases from J; junction bases left unmatched: 6. This CDR3 spans 15 amino acids. The CDR3 coding sequence is TGTGCCAGCAGCCTGACGAGCGGGACCTACAATGAGCAGTTCTTC. It yields the protein CASSLTSGTYNEQFF.

This sequence joins TRBV4-1 and TRBJ2-5; the D gene is possibly TRBD1 (6 bases). V lost 2 bases, J lost 1 base, and 11 bases lay in between. The CDR3 totals 15 residues. The V gene's germline CDR1 is MGHRA and CDR2 YSYEKL. The CDR3 DNA sequence: TGCGCCAGCAGCCAAAGGGACACTTCCCAAGAGACCCAGTACTTC. Translated: CASSQRDTSQETQYF.

The V gene is TRBV7-2, the J gene TRBJ2-7, with 7 bases matching TRBD1. The junction had 5 bases not matched to a gene; V was cut back by 2 bases and J by 1 base. The CDR3 contains 15 residues. CDR1 and CDR2 from the germline V gene are SGHTA and FQGNSA. The CDR3 here is CASSLSPGGSYEQYF. In DNA, the CDR3 is TGTGCCAGCAGCTTATCGCCAGGGGGTTCCTACGAGCAGTACTTC.